The clone carrying this T cell receptor (beta chain) was seen at least ten times. Its antigen remains unidentified. When ophthalmopathy did not progress within 18 months, Graves' hyperthyroidism was considered stable. This entry belongs to a study of T cells in Graves' hyperthyroidism and ophthalmopathy. About the research overall: Blood was drawn when the patient was first diagnosed and still untreated. General study results and limits: Among clonotypes expanded in thyroid above 0.001, most were also found in blood. It was a median 6.5 months before onset that the model predicted ophthalmopathy.

The source material, RNA transcripts, was used to amplify TCR beta CDR3 regions. First-round RT-PCR with HTBI primers amplified the TCR CDR3 region. TCRdb re-called the multiplex PCR reads with MiXCR, one entry per CDR3 protein. The data contain about 500,000 distinct CDR3 sequences, over 15% of them singletons. CDR3 length: 11 amino acids. V lost 6 bases and J 2 bases, leaving 3 bases between the germline ends. The chain combines TRBV12-3 or TRBV12-4 with TRBJ2-3; D not certain. Sequenced material: blood. This receptor was obtained from a young woman with Graves' hyperthyroidism. CDR3 DNA sequence: TGTGCCAGCAGCATCACAGATACGCAGTATTTT. Translating gives CASSITDTQYF.